Described below is a single T cell receptor (beta chain) sequence and its context. In the study's own analysis: Estimation of nucleated cell counts relied on the amplification of reference gene primers. Using immunoSEQ multiplex PCR, the repertoire was profiled, and TCRdb retains in-frame clones only, with some absent. The DNA was the basis for D and trimming; V, J and clone size are from that table. The data contain 160,000 or so clones, around nine tenths of them singletons. The data were obtained in a study of blood T cell repertoires in COVID-19. Study-level background: Sites across the United States, Italy and Spain contributed samples from acute and convalescent COVID-19. T cells, B-cell-depleted T cells, or PBMCs supplied cDNA or gDNA.

CDR3 size: 16 residues. Germline CDR1 is SGDLS and CDR2 is YYNGEE. Trimming removed 0 bases at V and 2 bases at J, with 12 bases between. Sequencing input: peripheral blood. This receptor was obtained from a man aged 60 to 69 with active or convalescent COVID-19. This chain uses TRBV9 with TRBJ2-1, with D hard to call. The CDR3 protein is CASSVGPGIAYNEQFF. CDR3 DNA sequence: TGTGCCAGCAGCGTAGGTCCGGGTATAGCCTACAATGAGCAGTTCTTC.